The clone carrying this T cell receptor beta chain was observed a single time. The antigen is not known. The protocol was immunoSEQ multiplex PCR, while the TCRdb copy is restricted to in-frame clones and leaves out a portion. The data show roughly 650,000 clones, 95% to 96% seen once. Terminally differentiated effector memory CD45RA+ cells were left out of the naive CD8 fraction, which was CD45RO-negative and positively selected for CCR7. The data stem from a study of shared clonotypes between healthy human individuals. The CDR3 extends over 14 amino acids. V lost 5 bases and J 6 bases, leaving 14 bases between the germline ends. Germline CDR1 and CDR2: MNHNS and SASEGT. Study outcomes and limitations: Sampling was confined to blood; repertoires within tissues likely differ.

Sequenced sample: naive CD8+ T cells sorted from blood. This receptor was obtained from a woman in her twenties or thirties in good health. The rearrangement links TRBV6-1 to TRBJ2-1, with a weak D call TRBD1 (6 bases). The CDR3 bases are TGTGCCAGCAGTTCTTTAACAGGGTCCAATGAGCAGTTCTTC. Translating gives CASSSLTGSNEQFF.